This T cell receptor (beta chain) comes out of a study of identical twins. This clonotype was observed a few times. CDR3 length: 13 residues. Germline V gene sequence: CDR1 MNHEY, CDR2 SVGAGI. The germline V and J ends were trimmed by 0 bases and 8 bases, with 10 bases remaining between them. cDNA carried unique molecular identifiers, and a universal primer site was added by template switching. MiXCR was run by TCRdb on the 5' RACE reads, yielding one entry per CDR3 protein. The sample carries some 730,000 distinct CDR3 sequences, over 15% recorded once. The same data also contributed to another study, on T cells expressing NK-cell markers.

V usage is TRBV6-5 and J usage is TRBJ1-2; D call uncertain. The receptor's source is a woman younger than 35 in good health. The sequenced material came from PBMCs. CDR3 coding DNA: TGTGCCAGCAGTTACTCTGCTGTGAGAGGCTACACCTTC. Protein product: CASSYSAVRGYTF.